The clone carrying this TCR beta chain came up a few times. TCRdb re-derived calls from the 5' RACE reads in MiXCR, one entry per CDR3 protein. The sample holds approximately 600,000 distinct CDR3 sequences, around an eighth seen once. The data belong to a study of T cells after yellow fever vaccination. The CDR3 length is 15 residues. Germline lookup yields CDR1 MNHEY and CDR2 SVGEGT. Trimming took 5 bases from V and 2 from J; bases not matched to a gene: 9. The TCR comes from a man aged 30-40 years who received the YFV17D yellow fever vaccine. V usage is TRBV6-2 or TRBV6-3 and J usage is TRBJ2-7, with 7 bases lining up with TRBD1. The sequences come from PBMCs, collected on the day of the yellow fever booster vaccination. The CDR3 DNA reads TGTGCCAGCAGTAATCCGGGACAGATTACCTACGAGCAGTACTTC. This sequence encodes CASSNPGQITYEQYF.